This T cell receptor beta chain was sequenced for a study of regulatory dendritic cells for organ transplantation. Looked up from germline, CDR1 is SGHTA and CDR2 is FQGNSA. The CDR3 loop spans 15 amino acids. Trimming pared 2 bases from V and 5 bases from J, leaving 16 bases between. Using immunoSEQ multiplex PCR, the repertoire was profiled, and TCRdb retains in-frame clones only, with some absent. This sample has over 8,500 clones, with more than 55% found just once. This clonotype was obtained from a human donor in good health. This sequence joins TRBV7-2 and TRBJ2-7; tentative D call: TRBD2 (7 bases). Sequences were obtained from memory CD8+ T cells from blood. Subset described: CD45RO+ memory T cells. The CDR3 region is CASSLSRWGGHEQYF. The CDR3 DNA follows: TGTGCCAGCAGCTTATCCCGTTGGGGGGGGCACGAGCAGTACTTC.